The entry below gives a single T cell receptor beta chain sequence along with its context. What it binds is unknown. The investigators amplified TCR beta CDR3 regions from RNA transcripts. First-round RT-PCR with HTBI primers amplified the TCR CDR3 region. MiXCR was run by TCRdb on the multiplex PCR reads, yielding one entry per CDR3 protein. The table has about 520,000 distinct CDR3 sequences, around 22% seen once. Together with thyroid ultrasound, orbital computed tomography, serum thyroxine and TRAb, clinical symptoms were used for diagnoses. This sample was included in a study of T cells in Graves' hyperthyroidism and ophthalmopathy. About the study: Pretreatment peripheral blood was obtained at initial diagnosis.

V was shortened by 3 bases and J by 0 bases, with 13 bases between the two germline ends. From germline, CDR1 is SGHRS and CDR2 YFSETQ. CDR3 length: 15 residues. General study findings and limits: Ophthalmopathy and stable hyperthyroidism were told apart by a 13 V-J model. Researchers found most expanded thyroid clonotypes above 0.001 in blood as well.

The chain couples TRBV5-1 to TRBJ2-7, with D possibly called TRBD1 or TRBD2 (5 bases each). The specimen was blood. This TCR was recovered from a woman in her twenties or thirties with Graves' ophthalmopathy. In nucleotides, the CDR3 is TGCGCCAGCAGCTCTGGGGGAACAAACTCCTACGAGCAGTACTTC. Amino acid sequence: CASSSGGTNSYEQYF.